A selection of T cell receptor beta chains follows, all from one sample in a study of blood T cell repertoires in COVID-19. Measured with immunoSEQ multiplex PCR; TCRdb has only the in-frame clones, and not every one. The table records 190,000 or so clones, 86% of them present only once. The specimen sequenced was peripheral blood. Every receptor here comes from a woman in her seventies with acute or convalescent COVID-19. CDR3s include the opening cysteine and the closing phenylalanine or tryptophan. A D gene is named only where the DNA matches it firmly.

j_call v_call cdr3_length d_call cdr3_nt cdr3_aa
TRBJ1-2 TRBV2 14 TRBD1 TGTGCCAGCAGACAACTACGGGACAGGGTGAACTACACCTTC CASRQLRDRVNYTF
TRBJ2-7 TRBV3-1/TRBV3-2 16 - TGTGCCAGCAGCCAAGAGGGCGGACTGCGCTCCTACGAGCAGTACTTC CASSQEGGLRSYEQYF
TRBJ1-5 TRBV7-2 16 - TGTGCCAGCAGCCCTCAAGGGGCCCCTGGCAATCAGCCCCAGCATTTT CASSPQGAPGNQPQHF
TRBJ2-1 TRBV3-1/TRBV3-2 15 TRBD2 TGTGCCAGCAGCCAAGGGATAGCGGGAGCCAATGAGCAGTTCTTC CASSQGIAGANEQFF
TRBJ2-6 TRBV6-5 15 - TGTGCCAGCAGTTACGGGGGCTTAGGGGCCAACGTCCTGACTTTC CASSYGGLGANVLTF
TRBJ1-1 TRBV27 16 TRBD1 TGTGCCAGCAGGTCTGACAGGGGAGTGAGAAACACTGAAGCTTTCTTT CASRSDRGVRNTEAFF
TRBJ2-5 TRBV19 13 - TGTGCCAGTAGTATAATGGCGGGAGAGACCCAGTACTTC CASSIMAGETQYF
TRBJ2-2 TRBV15 18 TRBD2 TGTGCCACCAGCAGAGATCATAGCGGGAGTCGGATGACCGGGGAGCTGTTTTTT CATSRDHSGSRMTGELFF
TRBJ1-6 TRBV4-2 13 TRBD1 TGTGCCAGCAGCGGGACAGATAATTCACCCCTCCACTTT CASSGTDNSPLHF
TRBJ2-2 TRBV4-2 16 - TGTGCCAGCAGCCAAGGAGGGGGGGCCTACACCGGGGAGCTGTTTTTT CASSQGGGAYTGELFF
TRBJ2-3 TRBV2 15 - TGTGCCAGCAGTGATCTCGGGGTGGGTGCAGATACGCAGTATTTT CASSDLGVGADTQYF
TRBJ2-1 TRBV5-5 11 - TGTGCCAGCAGCTGGGCCAGTGAGCAGTTCTTC CASSWASEQFF
TRBJ2-2 TRBV7-2 15 TRBD2 TGTGCCAGCATCGGGGGGAGCCTCACCCCCGGGGAGCTGTTTTTT CASIGGSLTPGELFF
TRBJ2-1 TRBV18 13 - TGTGCCAGCTCCCTAGACAGCAACAATGAGCAGTTCTTC CASSLDSNNEQFF
TRBJ1-2 TRBV28 14 - TGTGCCAGCAGTTTAATCGTTCCGGAGCATGGCTACACCTTC CASSLIVPEHGYTF
TRBJ2-3 TRBV19 13 - TGTGCCAGTAGAGCCACAGGGACAGATACGCAGTATTTT CASRATGTDTQYF
TRBJ1-1 TRBV3-1/TRBV3-2 15 TRBD1 TGTGCCAGCAGCTCACGGGGACAGAGGAACACTGAAGCTTTCTTT CASSSRGQRNTEAFF
TRBJ2-7 TRBV18 14 - TGTGCCAGCTCACCAACGGGGGTGGCCTACGAGCAGTACTTC CASSPTGVAYEQYF
TRBJ2-1 TRBV13 16 TRBD2 TGTGCCAGCAGCTCTCGGACTAGCGGGAGCTCCGATGAGCAGTTCTTC CASSSRTSGSSDEQFF
TRBJ2-7 TRBV18 16 TRBD1 TGTGCCAGCTCACCGCTCGGGACAGTTTCTTCCTACGAGCAGTACTTC CASSPLGTVSSYEQYF
TRBJ2-2 TRBV20-1 17 TRBD2 TGCAGTGCTAGTCTAGCGGGAGGGCTCCGGAACACCGGGGAGCTGTTTTTT CSASLAGGLRNTGELFF